These 8 T cell receptor beta chains originate from one sample sequenced in a study of molecular identifiers for immune sequencing clone quantification. TCRdb fed the PCR reads into MiXCR, producing one record per CDR3 protein. The sample consists of 400,000 to 600,000 distinct CDR3 sequences, around 25% of them appearing once. Sequenced input: naive CD8+ T cells from blood, with Jurkat cell RNA spiked in. Subset given: FACS-sorted CD8+CD4-CCR7+CD45RA+ naive T cells. These receptors were taken from a human donor in good health. Some libraries in this study had Jurkat cell RNA spiked in.

Concerning this clonotype: The junction shows a germline mismatch at one end, possibly a read error. The V call is TRBV5-3, the J call TRBJ1-2, with 7 bases lining up with TRBD1. TRBV5-3 is noted as an ORF with a role that remains uncertain. There are 14 residues in the CDR3. The CDR3: CASSWDRGDYGYTF. The CDR3 DNA reads TGTGCCAGCAGCTGGGACAGAGGTGACTATGGCTACACCTTC.

This clonotype was recorded at least ten times. The chain uses TRBV28 and TRBJ2-5, with a weak D call TRBD2 (5 bases). Germline values: CDR1 MDHEN, CDR2 SYDVKM. With 10 bases removed from V and 5 bases from J, the gap between germline ends came to 14 bases. The CDR3 is made up of 12 amino acids. CDR3 in amino acids: CATNFGGETQYF. The CDR3 coding sequence is TGTGCCACCAATTTCGGCGGGGAGACCCAGTACTTC. Full variable domain (rest looked up from reference TRBV28 and TRBJ2-5): DVKVTQSSRYLVKRTGEKVFLECVQDMDHENMFWYRQDPGLGLRLIYFSYDVKMKEKGDIPEGYSVSREKKERFSLILESASTNQTSMYLCATNFGGETQYFGPGTRLLVL.

The genes are TRBV2 and TRBJ2-7; 7 nucleotides agree with TRBD2. The CDR3 spans 16 residues. Unmatched junction bases numbered 8, after V lost 3 bases and J lost 0 bases. Germline values: CDR1 SNHLY, CDR2 FYNNEI. CDR3 residues: CASSDTHWTSSYEQYF. CDR3 nucleotides: TGTGCCAGCAGTGATACCCACTGGACTAGCTCCTACGAGCAGTACTTC.

At least ten counts were recorded for this clonotype. The chain has TRBV11-2 and TRBJ2-1, with D possibly being TRBD2 (5 bases). The V end lost 5 bases, the J end lost 8 bases, and 19 bases lay between the germline ends. Germline loops: CDR1 SGHAT, CDR2 FQNNGV. The CDR3 contains 15 residues. The CDR3 coding sequence is TGTGCCAGCAGCCCGATCTTCGGAGGAACGGATGAGCAGTTCTTC. Amino acids: CASSPIFGGTDEQFF.

The J gene is TRBJ2-2, the V gene TRBV11-2, with D possibly TRBD1 on 5 matching bases. The CDR3 is made up of 15 amino acids. Trimming took off 0 bases at V and 6 bases at J, with 11 bases between the two ends. Germline V gene sequence: CDR1 SGHAT, CDR2 FQNNGV. DNA of the CDR3: TGTGCCAGCAGCTTAGAGATCTGGGGCGCCGGGGAGCTGTTTTTT. It specifies CASSLEIWGAGELFF.

This clonotype was picked up many times. The chain carries TRBV9 and TRBJ2-5; TRBD1 matches at 7 bases. Germline loops: CDR1 SGDLS, CDR2 YYNGEE. The CDR3 runs to 14 residues. J lost 5 bases, V lost 3 bases, and 7 bases had no gene match. The CDR3 sequence is CASSATGVGETQYF. CDR3 DNA sequence: TGTGCCAGCAGCGCTACAGGGGTTGGTGAGACCCAGTACTTC. The full variable domain, rest sourced from reference TRBV9 and TRBJ2-5, is DSGVTQTPKHLITATGQRVTLRCSPRSGDLSVYWYQQSLDQGLQFLIQYYNGEERAKGNILERFSAQQFPDLHSELNLSSLELGDSALYFCASSATGVGETQYFGPGTRLLVL.

This clonotype was picked up a small number of times. CDR3 loop: CASRGVVNSYNEQFF. CDR3 in DNA: TGTGCCAGCAGGGGAGTGGTCAACTCCTACAATGAGCAGTTCTTC. The V gene is TRBV2, the J gene TRBJ2-1; tentative D call: TRBD2 (5 bases). Trimming stripped 6 bases from V and 0 bases from J, with 12 bases between. The CDR3 has 15 amino acids. Germline V gives CDR1 SNHLY, CDR2 FYNNEI.

The rearrangement joins TRBV12-5 to TRBJ1-3, with a possible D match to TRBD1 (5 bases). The CDR3 runs 16 residues. The ends were cut back, 2 bases at V and 0 bases at J, with 11 bases in the middle. CDR1 and CDR2 from the germline V gene are LGHNT and FRNRAP. CDR3 amino acids: CASGLYPGSSGNTIYF. In DNA form, the CDR3 reads TGTGCTAGTGGTTTGTACCCAGGGAGCTCTGGAAACACCATATATTTT.